This T cell receptor beta chain was identified during a study of regulatory T cells in long-lasting Graves disease. General study findings and limits: Authors noted too few samples as a limitation.

Documented time point: persistent/refractory GD, antithyroid drugs over 5 years with positive TRAb. Following extraction of RNA from PBMCs, that RNA was used to make the TCR library. Building the TCR beta libraries relied on iRepertoire HTBI primers, and CDR3 regions underwent Arm-PCR. TCRdb independently ran MiXCR on the multiplex PCR reads; one entry per CDR3 protein. The sample includes around 460,000 distinct CDR3 sequences, 20% to 25% of them seen just once. The germline gives CDR1 LNHNV, CDR2 YYDKDF (reference sequence). V shed 3 bases and J 1 base; nucleotides not matched to a gene: 3. This CDR3 has 14 residues. With respect to this clonotype: As yet, its antigen is unknown.

The receptor was isolated from a female donor with Graves disease. J is TRBJ2-7 and V is TRBV15; 7 bases are a match to TRBD2. Here the sequenced sample was peripheral blood mononuclear cells (PBMCs), taken when the disease was refractory, from a patient treated with antithyroid drugs. The CDR3 protein is CATSSRGSSYEQYF. Written as DNA, the CDR3 is TGTGCCACCAGCAGTCGCGGGAGTTCCTACGAGCAGTACTTC. The full variable domain, with the rest looked up from reference TRBV15 and TRBJ2-7, is DAMVIQNPRYQVTQFGKPVTLSCSQTLNHNVMYWYQQKSSQAPKLLFHYYDKDFNNEADTPDNFQSRRPNTSFCFLDIRSPGLGDTAMYLCATSSRGSSYEQYFGPGTRLTVT.